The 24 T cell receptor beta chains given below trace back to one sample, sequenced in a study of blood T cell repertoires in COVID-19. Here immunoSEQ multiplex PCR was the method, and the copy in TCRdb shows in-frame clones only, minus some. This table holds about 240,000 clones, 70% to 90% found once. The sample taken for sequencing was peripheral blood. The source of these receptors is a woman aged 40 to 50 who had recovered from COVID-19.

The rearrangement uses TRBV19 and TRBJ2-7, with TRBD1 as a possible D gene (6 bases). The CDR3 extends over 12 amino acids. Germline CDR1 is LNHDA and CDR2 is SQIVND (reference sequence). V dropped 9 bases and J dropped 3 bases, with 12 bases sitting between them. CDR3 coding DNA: TGTGCCAGGGGGGCCAGGGTCTACGAGCAGTACTTC. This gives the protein CARGARVYEQYF.

The DNA of the CDR3 is TGTGCCAGCAGCGAGGGACCGGGACTAGCGGGAGCCGGGGAGCTGTTTTTT. It encodes CASSEGPGLAGAGELFF. V and J are TRBV9 and TRBJ2-2, with 14 nucleotides matching TRBD2. The CDR3 totals 17 residues. With V trimmed by 3 bases and J by 6 bases, 7 bases remained unmatched. Per the germline V gene, CDR1 is SGDLS and CDR2 is YYNGEE.

CDR3 bases: TGCGCCAGCAGCCGCACCGGGGCAGGGGTAGGGGAGACCCAGTACTTC. Encoded protein: CASSRTGAGVGETQYF. The chain couples TRBV4-1 to TRBJ2-5, with a possible D match to TRBD1 (6 bases). This CDR3 contains 16 residues. V lost 4 bases to trimming and J lost 5 bases, with 20 bases between them. CDR1 MGHRA and CDR2 YSYEKL come from the germline V gene.

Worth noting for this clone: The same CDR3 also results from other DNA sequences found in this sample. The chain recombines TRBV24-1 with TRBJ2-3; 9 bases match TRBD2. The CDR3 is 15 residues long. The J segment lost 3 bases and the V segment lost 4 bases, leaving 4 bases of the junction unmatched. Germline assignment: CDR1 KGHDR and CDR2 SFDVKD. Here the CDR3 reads CATSDLAGATDTQYF. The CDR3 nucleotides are TGTGCCACCAGTGACTTAGCGGGAGCGACAGATACGCAGTATTTT.

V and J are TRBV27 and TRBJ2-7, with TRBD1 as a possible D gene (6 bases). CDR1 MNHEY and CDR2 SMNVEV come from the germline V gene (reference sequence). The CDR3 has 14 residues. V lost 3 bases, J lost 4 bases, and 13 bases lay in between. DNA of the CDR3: TGTGCCAGCAGTTTGGGCCCAACAGGGTACGAGCAGTACTTC. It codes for CASSLGPTGYEQYF.

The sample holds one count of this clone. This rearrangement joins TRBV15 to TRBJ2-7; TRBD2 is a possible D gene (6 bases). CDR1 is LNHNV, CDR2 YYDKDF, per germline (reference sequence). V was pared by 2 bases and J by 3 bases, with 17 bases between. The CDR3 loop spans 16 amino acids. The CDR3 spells CATSRPGGRRNYEQYF. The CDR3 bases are TGTGCCACCAGCAGACCCGGGGGACGGAGGAACTACGAGCAGTACTTC.

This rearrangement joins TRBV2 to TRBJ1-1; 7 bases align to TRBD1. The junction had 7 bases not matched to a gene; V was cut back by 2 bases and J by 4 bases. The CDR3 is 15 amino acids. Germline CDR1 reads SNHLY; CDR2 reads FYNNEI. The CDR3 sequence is CASSERGAGGTEAFF. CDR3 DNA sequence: TGTGCCAGCAGTGAAAGGGGGGCAGGGGGCACTGAAGCTTTCTTT.

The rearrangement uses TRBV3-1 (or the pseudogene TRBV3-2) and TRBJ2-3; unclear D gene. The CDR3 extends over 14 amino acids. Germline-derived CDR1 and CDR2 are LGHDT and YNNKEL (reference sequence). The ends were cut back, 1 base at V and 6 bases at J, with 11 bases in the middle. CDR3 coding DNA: TGTGCCAGCAGCCAAGTGGGCCCCTTGGATACGCAGTATTTT. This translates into CASSQVGPLDTQYF.

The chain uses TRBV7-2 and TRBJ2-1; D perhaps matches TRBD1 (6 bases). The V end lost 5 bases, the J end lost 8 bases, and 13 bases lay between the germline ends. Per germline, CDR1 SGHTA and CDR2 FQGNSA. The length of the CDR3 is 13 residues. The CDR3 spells CASSIRGQDEQFF. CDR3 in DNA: TGTGCCAGCAGCATCAGGGGTCAGGATGAGCAGTTCTTC.

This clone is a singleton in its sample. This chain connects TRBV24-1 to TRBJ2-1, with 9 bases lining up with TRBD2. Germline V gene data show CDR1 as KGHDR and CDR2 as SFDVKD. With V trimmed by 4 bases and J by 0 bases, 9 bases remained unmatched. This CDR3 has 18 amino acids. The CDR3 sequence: CATSDPRTSVTSYNEQFF. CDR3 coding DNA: TGTGCCACCAGTGACCCCCGGACTAGCGTGACCTCCTACAATGAGCAGTTCTTC.

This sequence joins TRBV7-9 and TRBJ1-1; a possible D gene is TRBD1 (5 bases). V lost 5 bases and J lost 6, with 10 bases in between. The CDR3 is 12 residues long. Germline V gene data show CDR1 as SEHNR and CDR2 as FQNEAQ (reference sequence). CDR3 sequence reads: CASSPRGAEAFF. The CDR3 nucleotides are TGTGCCAGCAGCCCCCGGGGGGCTGAAGCTTTCTTT.

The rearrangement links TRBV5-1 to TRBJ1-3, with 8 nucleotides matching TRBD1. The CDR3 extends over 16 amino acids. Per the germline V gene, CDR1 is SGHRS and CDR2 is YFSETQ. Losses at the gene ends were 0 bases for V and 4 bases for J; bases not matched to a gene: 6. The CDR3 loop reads CASSLGPGQGGNTIYF. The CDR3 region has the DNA TGCGCCAGCAGCTTGGGTCCAGGACAGGGAGGAAACACCATATATTTT.

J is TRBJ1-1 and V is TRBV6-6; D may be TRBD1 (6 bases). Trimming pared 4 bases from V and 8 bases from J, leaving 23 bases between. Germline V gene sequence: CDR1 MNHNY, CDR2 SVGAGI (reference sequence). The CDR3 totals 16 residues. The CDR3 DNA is TGTGCCAGCAGTTCCCAGACCCTCTCCCCAAGGGGGGAAGCTTTCTTT. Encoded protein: CASSSQTLSPRGEAFF.

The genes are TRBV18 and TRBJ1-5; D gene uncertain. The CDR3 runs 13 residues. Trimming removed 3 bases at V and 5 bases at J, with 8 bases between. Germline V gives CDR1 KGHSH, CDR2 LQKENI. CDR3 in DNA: TGTGCCAGCTCACCCTCCCCCGATCAGCCCCAGCATTTT. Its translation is CASSPSPDQPQHF. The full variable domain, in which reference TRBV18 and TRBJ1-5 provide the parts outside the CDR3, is NAGVMQNPRHLVRRRGQEARLRCSPMKGHSHVYWYRQLPEEGLKFMVYLQKENIIDESGMPKERFSAEFPKEGPSILRIQQVVRGDSAAYFCASSPSPDQPQHFGDGTRLSIL.

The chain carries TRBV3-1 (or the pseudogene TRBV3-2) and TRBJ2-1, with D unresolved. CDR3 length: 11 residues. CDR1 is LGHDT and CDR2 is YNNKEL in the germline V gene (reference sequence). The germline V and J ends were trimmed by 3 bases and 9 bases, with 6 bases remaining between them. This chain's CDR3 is CASSHTGEQFF. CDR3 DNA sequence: TGTGCCAGCAGCCACACTGGTGAGCAGTTCTTC.

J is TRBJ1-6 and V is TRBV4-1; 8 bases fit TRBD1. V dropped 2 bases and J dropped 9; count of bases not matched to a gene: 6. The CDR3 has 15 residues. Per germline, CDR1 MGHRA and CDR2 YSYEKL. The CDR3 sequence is CASSQPVRGPSPLHF. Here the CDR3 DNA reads TGCGCCAGCAGCCAACCTGTCAGGGGGCCTTCACCCCTCCACTTT.

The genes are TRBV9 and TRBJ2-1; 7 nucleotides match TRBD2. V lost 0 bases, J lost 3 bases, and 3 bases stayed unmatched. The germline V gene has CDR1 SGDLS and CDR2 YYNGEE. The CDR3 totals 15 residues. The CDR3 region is CASSVGGLNYNEQFF. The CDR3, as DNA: TGTGCCAGCAGCGTAGGGGGACTAAACTACAATGAGCAGTTCTTC.

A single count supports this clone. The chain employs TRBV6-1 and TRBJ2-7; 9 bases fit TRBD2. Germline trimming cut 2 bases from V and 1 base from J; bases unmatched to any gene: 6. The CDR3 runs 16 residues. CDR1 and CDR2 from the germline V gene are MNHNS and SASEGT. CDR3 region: CASSERGAGGSYEQYV. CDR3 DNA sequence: TGTGCCAGCAGTGAAAGGGGTGCGGGAGGGTCCTACGAGCAGTACGTC.

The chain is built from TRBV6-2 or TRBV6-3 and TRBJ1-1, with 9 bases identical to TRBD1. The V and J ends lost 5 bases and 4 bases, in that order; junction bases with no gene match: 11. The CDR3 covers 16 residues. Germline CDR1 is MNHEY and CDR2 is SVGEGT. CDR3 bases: TGTGCCAGCAGTCCCCACAGGGGGCTTGGGGGCACTGAAGCTTTCTTT. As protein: CASSPHRGLGGTEAFF.

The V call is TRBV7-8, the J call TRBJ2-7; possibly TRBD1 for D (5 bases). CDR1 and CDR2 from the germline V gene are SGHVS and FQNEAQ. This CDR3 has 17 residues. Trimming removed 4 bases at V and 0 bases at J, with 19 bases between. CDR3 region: CASSWAQGHSSSYEQYF. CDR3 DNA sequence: TGTGCCAGCAGCTGGGCCCAGGGTCACTCTAGCTCCTACGAGCAGTACTTC.

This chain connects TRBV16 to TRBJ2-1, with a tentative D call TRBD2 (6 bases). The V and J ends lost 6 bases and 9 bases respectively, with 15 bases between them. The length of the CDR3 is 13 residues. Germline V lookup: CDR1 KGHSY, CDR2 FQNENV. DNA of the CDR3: TGTGCCAGCAGTCTCGTGCCCGGGAGTGAGCAGTTCTTC. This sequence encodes CASSLVPGSEQFF.

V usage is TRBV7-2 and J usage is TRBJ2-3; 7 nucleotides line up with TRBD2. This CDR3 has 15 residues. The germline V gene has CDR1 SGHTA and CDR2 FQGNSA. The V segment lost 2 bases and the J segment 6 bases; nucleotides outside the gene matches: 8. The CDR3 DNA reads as TGTGCCAGCAGCTTAATGGGGGAGGGCCCCGATACGCAGTATTTT. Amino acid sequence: CASSLMGEGPDTQYF. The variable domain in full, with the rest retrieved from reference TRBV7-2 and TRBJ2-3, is GAGVSQSPSNKVTEKGKDVELRCDPISGHTALYWYRQSLGQGLEFLIYFQGNSAPDKSGLPSDRFSAERTGGSVSTLTIQRTQQEDSAVYLCASSLMGEGPDTQYFGPGTRLTVL.

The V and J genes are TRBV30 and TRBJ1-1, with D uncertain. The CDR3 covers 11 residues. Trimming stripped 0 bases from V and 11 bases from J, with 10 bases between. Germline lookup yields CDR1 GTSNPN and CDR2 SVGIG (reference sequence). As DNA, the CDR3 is TGTGCCTGGAGTGTGGAGTATGGGGCTTTCTTT. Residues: CAWSVEYGAFF.

The CDR3 reads CASSFPLTGELFF. The CDR3 DNA reads as TGTGCCAGCAGTTTTCCTCTCACCGGGGAGCTGTTTTTT. The rearrangement joins TRBV27 to TRBJ2-2; D remains unclear. V was cut by 3 bases and J by 4 bases, with 6 bases left in between. Germline V gene sequence: CDR1 MNHEY, CDR2 SMNVEV (reference sequence). The CDR3 loop spans 13 amino acids.